Listed below are T cell receptor beta chains from one sample, sequenced in a study of blood T cell repertoires in COVID-19. Here immunoSEQ multiplex PCR was the method, and the copy in TCRdb shows in-frame clones only, minus some. The table lists 140,000 or so clones, about 85% of them singletons. The specimen was peripheral blood. Receptors were obtained from a human donor with acute or convalescent COVID-19. The donor label of this sample is uncertain. The CDR3 runs from the conserved cysteine through the conserved F or W. A D gene is named only where the DNA matches it firmly. Only part of the rows carry a size: once, few, many, or a class if the clone is expanded.

abundance,d_gene,v_gene,j_gene,CDR3nt,CDR3aa
.,TRBD2,TRBV30,TRBJ2-3,TGTGCCTGGAGCTTAACGGGAGGGCGTGGAGATACGCAGTATTTT,CAWSLTGGRGDTQYF
.,.,TRBV28,TRBJ1-5,TGTGCCAGCATCGGGGGGAATCAGCCCCAGCATTTT,CASIGGNQPQHF
.,TRBD1,TRBV7-2,TRBJ1-2,TGTGCCAGCAGCGCAGGGACAGGGGGCGGAAACTATGGCTACACCTTC,CASSAGTGGGNYGYTF
.,.,TRBV6-5,TRBJ2-2,TGTGCCAGCAGTTACTCGAGTTCTCGGGTCGCCGGGGAGCTGTTTTTT,CASSYSSSRVAGELFF
.,.,TRBV5-1,TRBJ2-3,TGCGCCAGCAGCTGGCCCAGGACAGAAGGGACAGATACGCAGTATTTT,CASSWPRTEGTDTQYF
.,.,TRBV19,TRBJ2-2,TGTGCCAGCCACAGGGCAAGGAACACCGGGGAGCTGTTTTTT,CASHRARNTGELFF
.,TRBD2,TRBV7-7,TRBJ2-3,TGTGCTAGCAGCTTAAACCCCCCTGGAGCCCCGGGGGGGGATACGCAGTATTTT,CASSLNPPGAPGGDTQYF
.,TRBD1,TRBV4-3,TRBJ1-2,TGCGCCAGCAGCCAAGAATTCAGGGGGCTCTATAACTATGGCTACACCTTC,CASSQEFRGLYNYGYTF
.,.,TRBV7-9,TRBJ2-5,TGTGCCAGCACCCCGCGTGGGGCAGGGTCGGTCCACTCTGAAGAGACCCAGTACTTC,CASTPRGAGSVHSEETQYF
once,.,TRBV7-2,TRBJ1-1,TGTGCCAGCAGCTTAGCCGGAGGGAGGGGCACTGAAGCTTTCTTT,CASSLAGGRGTEAFF
once,.,TRBV12-3/TRBV12-4,TRBJ1-1,TGTGCCAGCAGTGGGCAGATGAACACTGAAGCTTTCTTT,CASSGQMNTEAFF
.,.,TRBV21-1,TRBJ2-3,TGTGCCAGCAGCAAAGCGCGCAGACTGGGTACGCAGTATTTT,CASSKARRLGTQYF
once,.,TRBV18,TRBJ2-5,TGTGCCAGCTCACCACCCTTCGCTGGGGGGGAGACCCAGTACTTC,CASSPPFAGGETQYF
few,TRBD1,TRBV5-6,TRBJ1-5,TGTGCCAGCAGCTTGGGACAGGGAGTTAGCAATCAGCCCCAGCATTTT,CASSLGQGVSNQPQHF
.,TRBD2,TRBV6-6,TRBJ2-3,TGTGCCAGCAGCAGCGGGGGCACAGATACGCAGTATTTT,CASSSGGTDTQYF
.,TRBD2,TRBV6-7,TRBJ2-3,TGTGCCAGCAGTTTTTCGACTAGCGGAGGGGGAACAGATACGCAGTATTTT,CASSFSTSGGGTDTQYF
.,TRBD1,TRBV9,TRBJ2-2,TGTGCCAGCAGCCCGCGGACAGGGGTGGACACCGGGGAGCTGTTTTTT,CASSPRTGVDTGELFF
medium-sized,.,TRBV7-2,TRBJ1-5,TGTGCCAGCAGCAGCCCAGGGGCGGGCAATCAGCCCCAGCATTTT,CASSSPGAGNQPQHF
.,TRBD2,TRBV2,TRBJ2-1,TGTGCCAGCAGTGTCCAGCGGGACTTCTACAATGAGCAGTTCTTC,CASSVQRDFYNEQFF
.,.,TRBV19,TRBJ1-1,TGTGCCAGTAGTATTGGTGCAGGGGCCTCGATAGAAGCTTTCTTT,CASSIGAGASIEAFF
.,.,TRBV7-3,TRBJ2-3,TGTGCCAGCAGTCCAGGGGGGAAGACCACAGATACGCAGTATTTT,CASSPGGKTTDTQYF
.,TRBD1,TRBV6-5,TRBJ2-1,TGTGCCAGCAGCCAAAAGGACAGGTCCCAGTTCTTC,CASSQKDRSQFF
.,TRBD1,TRBV19,TRBJ1-5,TGTGCCAGTAGTATTGTGGGGACAGCTAATCAGCCCCAGCATTTT,CASSIVGTANQPQHF
few,TRBD1,TRBV6-5,TRBJ1-2,TGTGCCAGCAGACAGACAGGGCTCGGCTACACCTTC,CASRQTGLGYTF
.,.,TRBV27,TRBJ1-6,TGTGCCAGCAGTTTGGTTGGGTCAGGGGTGGGCATTCCACCCCTCCACTTT,CASSLVGSGVGIPPLHF
.,TRBD2,TRBV7-9,TRBJ2-3,TGTGCCAGCAGAAAAGGGACTAGCGGCCTCACAGATACGCAGTATTTT,CASRKGTSGLTDTQYF
once,TRBD1,TRBV3-1/TRBV3-2,TRBJ2-2,TGTGCCAGCGGGGCACTCGGACAGGGAAGTGGCGGGGAGCTGTTTTTT,CASGALGQGSGGELFF
.,.,TRBV21-1,TRBJ1-6,TGTGCCAGCAGCAGAAGGGCGCAGGGGAAAGGCTCCTATAATTCACCCCTCCACTTT,CASSRRAQGKGSYNSPLHF
.,TRBD1,TRBV5-4,TRBJ1-1,TGTGCCAGCAGCCGACAGGGAACGGTCACTGAAGCTTTCTTT,CASSRQGTVTEAFF
.,TRBD2,TRBV29-1,TRBJ2-3,TGCAGCGCCTACACTAGCGGGAGGTCGACAGATACGCAGTATTTT,CSAYTSGRSTDTQYF
.,TRBD2,TRBV11-2,TRBJ2-3,TGTGCCAGCAGCCCAGCGGGACTTACAGATACGCAGTATTTT,CASSPAGLTDTQYF
.,.,TRBV3-1/TRBV3-2,TRBJ2-1,TGTGCCAGCAGCTTAAGGGACTTAGCTAGGGAGCAGTTCTTC,CASSLRDLAREQFF
.,.,TRBV18,TRBJ2-2,TGTGCCAGCTCACCACGAGACACCGGGGAGCTGTTTTTT,CASSPRDTGELFF
.,.,TRBV7-9,TRBJ1-2,TGTGCCAGCAGCTATGGGACACCTCCTAACTATGGCTACACCTTC,CASSYGTPPNYGYTF
.,.,TRBV7-9,TRBJ1-2,TGTGCCAGCAGCTTTAGGGGGGGCGAAGGCTACACCTTC,CASSFRGGEGYTF
.,.,TRBV24-1,TRBJ2-3,TGTGCCACCAGTGATTTCGAGACAGAGGCAGATACGCAGTATTTT,CATSDFETEADTQYF
.,TRBD1,TRBV5-4,TRBJ1-6,TGTGCCAGCAGCCCGGGGACAGGCTATAATTCACCCCTCCACTTT,CASSPGTGYNSPLHF
few,.,TRBV19,TRBJ1-1,TGTGCCAGTAGTATGGGCCGTAACACTGAAGCTTTCTTT,CASSMGRNTEAFF
.,TRBD1,TRBV6-2/TRBV6-3,TRBJ1-1,TGTGCCAGCAGTTCCGAGGGGGCAGGGAACACTGAAGCTTTCTTT,CASSSEGAGNTEAFF
.,.,TRBV27,TRBJ2-5,TGTGCCAGCAGTTTATTCGGGGAAGAGACCCAGTACTTC,CASSLFGEETQYF
.,.,TRBV6-2/TRBV6-3,TRBJ1-5,TGTGCCAGCAGTTACTGGGGCCTCCAGCCCCAGCATTTT,CASSYWGLQPQHF
.,.,TRBV7-2,TRBJ1-3,TGTGCCAGCAGCTTAATGGGGAGCTCTGGAAACACCATATATTTT,CASSLMGSSGNTIYF
.,TRBD1,TRBV10-1,TRBJ1-6,TGCGCCAGCAGTGAATCACCGGACAGGGGCTCACCCCTCCACTTT,CASSESPDRGSPLHF
.,TRBD2,TRBV29-1,TRBJ2-5,TGCAGCACCAAAGGACTAGCGGGCGATGAGACCCAGTACTTC,CSTKGLAGDETQYF
.,.,TRBV27,TRBJ1-1,TGTGCCAGCAGTTTGGGGCAGGCGTTTGAAGCTTTCTTT,CASSLGQAFEAFF
once,.,TRBV6-5,TRBJ1-2,TGTGCCAGCAGTTATATCAGTGGGGGCGGCTACACCTTC,CASSYISGGGYTF
.,.,TRBV6-5,TRBJ1-5,TGTGCCAGCAGCGCCCTGGGAGGCTGGGGGGAGCCCCAGCATTTT,CASSALGGWGEPQHF
.,.,TRBV18,TRBJ1-4,TGTGCCAGCTCACCATCGGGGGAAGGAGAAAAACTGTTTTTT,CASSPSGEGEKLFF
.,.,TRBV6-6,TRBJ1-2,TGTGCCAGCAGCCCGGGGGAGGGCTCATATAACTATGGCTACACCTTC,CASSPGEGSYNYGYTF
.,TRBD1,TRBV9,TRBJ1-2,TGTGCCAGCCGGGACAGGGAATCCATTGGCTACACCTTC,CASRDRESIGYTF
.,.,TRBV10-3,TRBJ2-3,TGTGCCATCAGTCCCACGGGGGGCACAGATACGCAGTATTTT,CAISPTGGTDTQYF
.,TRBD1,TRBV5-8,TRBJ1-1,TGTGCCAGCAGCCTTGATGACAGGGACACTGAAGCTTTCTTT,CASSLDDRDTEAFF
.,TRBD2,TRBV18,TRBJ2-2,TGTGCCAGCTCACCCTGGGGACTAGCGGGGGTCGCGAACACCGGGGAGCTGTTTTTT,CASSPWGLAGVANTGELFF
.,.,TRBV6-5,TRBJ1-6,TGTGCCAGCAGTTACTCGACACAGATTAATTCACCCCTCCACTTT,CASSYSTQINSPLHF
.,TRBD2,TRBV9,TRBJ2-1,TGTGCCAGCAGCGATGGGGGGGGTACCTACAATGAGCAGTTCTTC,CASSDGGGTYNEQFF
.,.,TRBV28,TRBJ2-1,TGTGCCAGCACCCGGGACACCGTATTGATGAATGAGCAGTTCTTC,CASTRDTVLMNEQFF
.,TRBD2,TRBV10-3,TRBJ2-2,TGTGCCATCAGTGGCGGCGGGGGAGGCACCGGGGAGCTGTTTTTT,CAISGGGGGTGELFF
.,.,TRBV21-1,TRBJ1-6,TGTGCCAGCAGCATTCTTCGGGGCTCCTATAATTCACCCCTCCACTTT,CASSILRGSYNSPLHF
.,.,TRBV7-2,TRBJ1-2,TGTGCCAGCAGCTTAGACAGGTCTATCGGCTACACCTTC,CASSLDRSIGYTF
.,.,TRBV6-5,TRBJ1-1,TGTGCCAGCAGTTACTCGGGGGGGGCTGAAGCTTTCTTT,CASSYSGGAEAFF